These T cell receptor beta chains were read from a single sample in a study of human T cells and chemical hapten exposure. TCRdb independently ran MiXCR on the RACE reads; one entry per CDR3 protein. The sample shows fewer than 300,000 distinct CDR3 sequences, 7.5% to 10% of them seen only once. This sample comprised whole blood, obtained in connection with sensitization to the hapten diphenylcyclopropenone (DPC). Receptor source: a woman in her thirties or forties with alopecia areata. Some clones in this sample may be carry-over from other donors' samples. Each CDR3 is given with its conserved first and last residue. Each record gives: clone size, J gene, D gene, V gene, CDR3 protein, CDR3 DNA. A D gene is named only where the DNA matches it firmly. The size entry is marked missing in some rows and otherwise reads once, few, many or a size class.

few TRBJ2-3 - TRBV5-1 CASSVGPLGVSTDTQYF TGCGCCAGCAGCGTGGGACCGTTAGGAGTCAGCACAGATACGCAGTATTTT
- TRBJ1-5 - TRBV19 CASSREGHGALNQPQHF TGTGCCAGTAGTCGTGAGGGCCACGGGGCCCTTAATCAGCCCCAGCATTTT
- TRBJ2-3 - TRBV28 CASSTGSDTQYF TGTGCCAGCAGTACAGGGTCAGATACGCAGTATTTT
- TRBJ1-6 - TRBV4-2 CASSRNRGTRSPLHF TGTGCCAGCAGCCGGAATAGGGGTACACGTTCACCCCTCCACTTT
- TRBJ1-5 - TRBV28 CASSAQQGSVSFQPQHF TGTGCCAGCAGCGCCCAACAGGGTTCAGTGTCGTTTCAGCCCCAGCATTTT
- TRBJ1-4 TRBD1 TRBV7-2 CASSSGQYNEKLFF TGTGCCAGCAGCTCGGGACAGTATAATGAAAAACTGTTTTTT
- TRBJ2-3 - TRBV6-5 CASSYSFSGADTQYF TGTGCCAGCAGTTACTCCTTTTCAGGCGCAGATACGCAGTATTTT
- TRBJ2-1 TRBD1 TRBV11-3 CASSPPGQSLNEQFF TGTGCCAGCAGCCCCCCGGGACAGAGTTTGAATGAGCAGTTCTTC
many TRBJ1-2 - TRBV27 CASSFLPLIAGGYTF TGTGCCAGCAGTTTCTTACCCCTGATTGCGGGGGGCTACACCTTC
- TRBJ2-5 - TRBV18 CASSSPGELGETQYF TGTGCCAGCTCCTCCCCGGGGGAACTCGGAGAGACCCAGTACTTC
few TRBJ2-7 - TRBV21-1 CASSKAAWDEQYF TGTGCCAGCAGCAAAGCGGCCTGGGACGAGCAGTACTTC
many TRBJ2-7 - TRBV20-1 CSARDAILLYEQYF TGCAGTGCTAGAGATGCGATCCTTCTCTACGAGCAGTACTTC
- TRBJ1-5 TRBD1 TRBV2 CASSEAVLRTGNQPQHF TGTGCCAGCAGTGAAGCTGTTTTGAGGACAGGGAATCAGCCCCAGCATTTT
few TRBJ2-5 TRBD1 TRBV25-1 CASSGTGWQTQYF TGTGCCAGCAGTGGGACAGGGTGGCAGACCCAGTACTTC
few TRBJ2-7 - TRBV27 CASSKPGAGYEQYF TGTGCCAGCAGTAAACCCGGGGCCGGCTACGAGCAGTACTTC
- TRBJ2-6 - TRBV27 CASSLTGANVMTF TGTGCCAGCAGTTTAACTGGGGCCAACGTCATGACTTTC